Listed below are T cell receptor beta chains from one sample, sequenced in a study of T cell responses to AZD1222 COVID-19 vaccine. The table came from immunoSEQ multiplex PCR; TCRdb's copy has only in-frame clones and leaves some out. This sample carries about 100,000 clones, roughly 90% of them seen once, and the ten largest clones take 1.8%. The sequenced sample was peripheral blood, obtained on day 0 of AZD1222 vaccination. Receptor source: an adult in good health. The CDR3 runs from the conserved cysteine through the conserved F or W.

>TRBJ2-6|TRBV28
CASSSDRPLSSGANVLTF
>TRBJ1-2|TRBV4-3
CASSHLIPGDGYTF
>TRBJ1-4|TRBV9
CASSASRDREKLFF
>TRBJ1-2|TRBV1
CTSSQEVPEGNYGYTF
>TRBJ2-7|TRBV15
CATKDPGTSGTYEQYF
>TRBJ2-1|TRBV20-1
CSASRTGLRNEQFF
>TRBJ2-2|TRBV3-1/TRBV3-2
CASSPGVGGELFF
>TRBJ1-2|TRBV9
CASSVEVGPNYGYTF
>TRBJ1-2|TRBV9
CASSGEGVYTF
>TRBJ1-5|TRBV28
CASGQGGNQPQHF
>TRBJ1-5|TRBV28
CASSLEPQPQHF
>TRBJ1-1|TRBV28
CASSELGTGAGTEAFF
>TRBJ1-3|TRBV5-8
CASSPQDASGNTIYF
>TRBJ2-2|TRBV6-5
CASRATPNTGELFF
>TRBJ2-2|TRBV4-3
CASSPGTGYTGELFF
>TRBJ2-5|TRBV5-4
CASSPRGGKTQYF
>TRBJ1-4|TRBV2
CASSVWGAREKLFF
>TRBJ2-3|TRBV2
CASSRDYTDTQYF
>TRBJ1-3|TRBV11-3
CASSFWGSGNTIYF
>TRBJ2-7|TRBV11-3
CASKASYEQYF
>TRBJ1-2|TRBV7-9
CASSLGDRGAYGYTF
>TRBJ1-6|TRBV27
CASSFMTSLGSPLHF
>TRBJ1-2|TRBV7-9
CASSPDPVHNYGYTF
>TRBJ1-1|TRBV6-1
CASSELGGNTEAFF
>TRBJ2-7|TRBV10-3
CAISPSDRSYEQYF
>TRBJ1-2|TRBV5-4
CASSLPGQGGGYTF
>TRBJ1-1|TRBV9
CASSVGFNTEAFF
>TRBJ1-1|TRBV18
CASSPPGDTEAFF
>TRBJ2-2|TRBV4-3
CASSQGDRIYPGELFF
>TRBJ2-1|TRBV4-2
CASSQDWPSGRHEQFF
>TRBJ1-2|TRBV6-5
CASSYSRTGSNGYTF
>TRBJ1-2|TRBV13
CASSFQTIGRSRSYTF
>TRBJ2-5|TRBV5-1
CASWGQGYAETQYF
>TRBJ1-2|TRBV30
CAWSVLAYGYTF
>TRBJ1-6|TRBV11-2
CASSLNSGRTPLHF
>TRBJ2-7|TRBV5-4
CASSLFSGTSEQYF
>TRBJ1-2|TRBV4-3
CASSQDLGRAYGYTF
>TRBJ1-3|TRBV9
CASSLSDSRNTIYF
>TRBJ2-4|TRBV7-9
CASSTGLEKNIQYF
>TRBJ2-5|TRBV18
CASSPPDRRETQYF
>TRBJ1-5|TRBV19
CASSIISGQGARQPQHF
>TRBJ2-7|TRBV6-2/TRBV6-3
CASSPGLAGSYEQYF
>TRBJ1-3|TRBV30
CAWSTARSSGNTIYF
>TRBJ2-1|TRBV15
CATSRGLAGGRNEQFF
>TRBJ2-7|TRBV4-3
CASSQEILSLGQQTYEQYF
>TRBJ1-1|TRBV19
CASSPQTGGGYYEAFF
>TRBJ2-1|TRBV19
CASSISGSSYNEQFF
>TRBJ2-1|TRBV19
CASSIRGRKDNEQFF
>TRBJ1-3|TRBV6-5
CASSRQAGNTIYF
>TRBJ2-1|TRBV7-3
CASSGGTGETNEQFF
>TRBJ2-7|TRBV19
CASSIRDAYEQYF
>TRBJ1-1|TRBV24-1
CATSDANSRGAFF